This section outlines one TCR beta chain sequence together with its context. The data derive from a study of blood T cell repertoires in COVID-19. Study background: Samples came from the United States, Italy and Spain, spanning acute and convalescent COVID-19.

The method was immunoSEQ multiplex PCR; TCRdb's version includes in-frame clones alone and lacks a portion of them. The data hold approximately 96,000 clones, with over 70% observed a single time. The receptor was isolated from a woman older than 75 with acute or convalescent COVID-19. The sample comprised peripheral blood.

The CDR3 bases are TGTGCCAGCAGCTTCCTAACTAGCGGGGGCTACAATGAGCAGTTCTTC. Its translation: CASSFLTSGGYNEQFF. This chain links TRBV7-8 with TRBJ2-1; 11 nucleotides match TRBD2. The CDR3 consists of 16 residues. Germline V gene lookup returns CDR1 SGHVS and CDR2 FQNEAQ. Germline trimming cut 3 bases from V and 3 bases from J; bases unmatched to any gene: 4.